A selection of T cell receptor beta chains follows, all from one sample in a study of T cells in Graves' hyperthyroidism and ophthalmopathy. From the multiplex PCR reads, TCRdb called clonotypes with MiXCR, one entry per CDR3 protein. This sample yields 160,000 or so distinct CDR3 sequences, of which roughly 9.4% are seen a single time; roughly a fifth belongs to the top ten. The specimen sequenced was blood. These receptors were collected from a woman aged 18-29 years with Graves' hyperthyroidism that later progressed to Graves' ophthalmopathy. Both conserved end residues are part of each CDR3. The order of the fields is D gene, clone size, J gene, V gene, CDR3 protein, CDR3 DNA. The D gene is left open where the match is weak. Not every row has a clone size; where given, it reads once, few, many or a size class.

NA | few | TRBJ2-5 | TRBV15 | CATSRGSLETQYF | TGTGCCACCAGCAGGGGATCCTTGGAGACCCAGTACTTC
TRBD1 | few | TRBJ1-1 | TRBV5-1 | CASSSGTGVNTEAFF | TGCGCCAGCAGCTCAGGGACAGGGGTGAACACTGAAGCTTTCTTT
NA | many | TRBJ1-5 | TRBV19 | CASSISGTVYQPQHF | TGTGCCAGTAGTATTTCGGGGACCGTATATCAGCCCCAGCATTTT
TRBD1 | many | TRBJ1-2 | TRBV19 | CASSTSGTGVVYGYTF | TGTGCCAGTAGTACCTCCGGGACAGGGGTGGTCTATGGCTACACCTTC
NA | few | TRBJ2-1 | TRBV10-3 | CAISTGQPEQFF | TGTGCCATCAGCACAGGACAGCCCGAGCAGTTCTTC
TRBD1 | many | TRBJ1-2 | TRBV6-5 | CASSHSPRTGPGGYTF | TGTGCCAGCAGTCACTCCCCTCGGACAGGGCCAGGTGGCTACACCTTC
NA | many | TRBJ2-3 | TRBV7-9 | CASSKAGTGRDTQYF | TGTGCCAGCAGCAAGGCCGGCACGGGCAGAGATACGCAGTATTTT
NA | many | TRBJ2-2 | TRBV29-1 | CSVARWRTGELFF | TGCAGCGTAGCGAGGTGGCGGACCGGGGAGCTGTTTTTT
NA | many | TRBJ1-1 | TRBV6-1 | CASSPDNTEAFF | TGTGCCAGCTCGCCAGACAACACTGAAGCTTTCTTT
NA | many | TRBJ1-5 | TRBV7-8 | CASSLIGGDYQPQHF | TGTGCCAGCAGCTTGATCGGAGGGGACTATCAGCCCCAGCATTTT
NA | many | TRBJ1-5 | TRBV24-1 | CATSGGTGTSIQPQHF | TGTGCCACCAGTGGGGGAACAGGGACCTCTATACAGCCCCAGCATTTT
NA | many | TRBJ1-1 | TRBV18 | CASSPQQMNTEAFF | TGTGCCAGCTCACCCCAACAGATGAACACTGAAGCTTTCTTT
TRBD1 | many | TRBJ2-1 | TRBV27 | CASSYRDRHNEQFF | TGTGCCAGCAGTTACCGGGACAGACACAATGAGCAGTTCTTC
NA | many | TRBJ2-1 | TRBV10-3 | CAIRPGVPSYNEQFF | TGTGCCATCCGTCCGGGGGTCCCCTCCTACAATGAGCAGTTCTTC
TRBD1 | many | TRBJ1-1 | TRBV5-1 | CASSTYRTGRGDDTEAFF | TGCGCCAGCAGCACATATCGGACAGGGCGGGGAGATGACACTGAAGCTTTCTTT
NA | many | TRBJ2-7 | TRBV28 | CASSAVGSEYYEQYF | TGTGCCAGCAGTGCCGTGGGTAGCGAGTACTACGAGCAGTACTTC
TRBD1 | few | TRBJ2-1 | TRBV3-1 | CASRRQGGSYNEQFF | TGTGCCAGCAGGAGACAGGGGGGTTCCTACAATGAGCAGTTCTTC
NA | many | TRBJ1-1 | TRBV11-2 | CASSWHRVSSAEAFF | TGTGCCAGCAGCTGGCACAGGGTATCGAGCGCTGAAGCTTTCTTT
NA | many | TRBJ1-3 | TRBV2 | CAIVRRDGSSGNTIYF | TGTGCCATCGTACGGCGGGACGGGAGCTCTGGAAACACCATATATTTT
NA | NA | TRBJ2-1 | TRBV7-8 | CASTETEAHNEQFF | TGTGCCAGCACCGAAACCGAGGCCCACAATGAGCAGTTCTTC
TRBD2 | many | TRBJ2-5 | TRBV6-6 | CASSYRSGTSGMQETQYF | TGTGCCAGCAGTTACAGAAGCGGGACTAGCGGGATGCAAGAGACCCAGTACTTC
TRBD2 | many | TRBJ2-7 | TRBV20-1 | CSAETSGRTTYEQYF | TGCAGTGCCGAGACTAGCGGGAGGACCACCTACGAGCAGTACTTC
NA | many | TRBJ2-3 | TRBV4-1 | CASSLRDSSSTDTQYF | TGCGCCAGCAGCCTCCGGGACTCCTCTAGCACAGATACGCAGTATTTT
NA | many | TRBJ2-1 | TRBV20-1 | CSASPSYNEQFF | TGCAGTGCTTCCCCATCTTACAATGAGCAGTTCTTC
NA | many | TRBJ2-7 | TRBV20-1 | CSARGGPSKGYEQYF | TGCAGTGCTAGAGGGGGTCCGTCAAAGGGGTACGAGCAGTACTTC
NA | many | TRBJ1-4 | TRBV13 | CASSFRRMANEKLFF | TGTGCCAGCAGCTTCCGACGAATGGCTAATGAAAAACTGTTTTTT
TRBD1 | NA | TRBJ1-1 | TRBV9 | CASSRQGWDTEAFF | TGTGCCAGCTCCCGACAGGGTTGGGACACTGAAGCTTTCTTT